This is a list of T cell receptor beta chains from one sample in a study of T cell responses to AZD1222 COVID-19 vaccine. The method was immunoSEQ multiplex PCR; TCRdb's version includes in-frame clones alone and lacks a portion of them. The sample records more than 95,000 clones, roughly nine tenths being singletons. Sequenced material: peripheral blood, taken on day 0 of AZD1222 vaccination. These receptors all stem from an adult in good health. Both conserved end residues are part of each CDR3. D genes are given only for firm matches.

CDR3aa: CASKGGVSYNEQFF
d_gene: TRBD2
len: 14
v_gene: TRBV19

CDR3aa: CASSLGPVYEQYF
d_gene: NA
len: 13
v_gene: TRBV27

CDR3aa: CASRSRGTYNEQFF
d_gene: NA
len: 14
v_gene: TRBV28

CDR3aa: CASSFRVQGAGYTF
d_gene: NA
len: 14
v_gene: TRBV28

CDR3aa: CASSSVGTSGRALAKNIQYF
d_gene: TRBD2
len: 20
v_gene: TRBV27

CDR3aa: CASSFGTSGTGELFF
d_gene: NA
len: 15
v_gene: TRBV11-1

CDR3aa: CASQTVPNFSGNTIYF
d_gene: NA
len: 16
v_gene: TRBV19

CDR3aa: CASSFRGYEQYF
d_gene: NA
len: 12
v_gene: TRBV27

CDR3aa: CASSLGQGAGYGYTF
d_gene: TRBD1
len: 15
v_gene: TRBV7-3

CDR3aa: CASSPRTLYGYTF
d_gene: NA
len: 13
v_gene: TRBV28

CDR3aa: CASSILGGRETQYF
d_gene: NA
len: 14
v_gene: TRBV19

CDR3aa: CASSLSGPEGNIQYF
d_gene: NA
len: 15
v_gene: TRBV7-3

CDR3aa: CASKRGAGEETQYF
d_gene: NA
len: 14
v_gene: TRBV2

CDR3aa: CALNRNGEQYF
d_gene: NA
len: 11
v_gene: TRBV28

CDR3aa: CASSETGDGYTF
d_gene: TRBD1
len: 12
v_gene: TRBV12-3/TRBV12-4

CDR3aa: CASSQDSASFYEQYF
d_gene: NA
len: 15
v_gene: TRBV5-4

CDR3aa: CASSYVGDTQYF
d_gene: NA
len: 12
v_gene: TRBV6-2/TRBV6-3

CDR3aa: CASSQVMGRRNSNQPQHF
d_gene: NA
len: 18
v_gene: TRBV4-1

CDR3aa: CASSSGQTRGNTIYF
d_gene: TRBD1
len: 15
v_gene: TRBV7-2

CDR3aa: CAWSRAGGGTGELFF
d_gene: TRBD1
len: 15
v_gene: TRBV30

CDR3aa: CASSYRLDEQFF
d_gene: NA
len: 12
v_gene: TRBV6-2/TRBV6-3

CDR3aa: CASSEYRARETQYF
d_gene: NA
len: 14
v_gene: TRBV25-1

CDR3aa: CASKQTGAYEQYF
d_gene: TRBD1
len: 13
v_gene: TRBV6-5

CDR3aa: CAWSARGYEQYF
d_gene: NA
len: 12
v_gene: TRBV30

CDR3aa: CASSQDRSSYEQYF
d_gene: NA
len: 14
v_gene: TRBV3-1/TRBV3-2

CDR3aa: CAIGESGLLNTGELFF
d_gene: NA
len: 16
v_gene: TRBV7-9

CDR3aa: CATSREGREENEQYF
d_gene: TRBD2
len: 15
v_gene: TRBV15

CDR3aa: CASSESGTGQETQYF
d_gene: TRBD1
len: 15
v_gene: TRBV18

CDR3aa: CASSRNSGSPYEQYF
d_gene: NA
len: 15
v_gene: TRBV3-1/TRBV3-2

CDR3aa: CASSSLPGTGAPGNTIYF
d_gene: TRBD1
len: 18
v_gene: TRBV4-3